Each of the 19 T cell receptor beta chains below was sequenced from the same sample in a study of cytomegalovirus exposure and HLA in healthy donors. The study ran its PCR with 60 Vbeta and 13 Jbeta primers. TCRdb's table, derived via immunoSEQ multiplex PCR, lists solely in-frame clones and lacks some. The sample has 100,000 or so clones; around 75% are singletons. Specimen: PBMCs. Receptors were obtained from a man aged 25 to 40 in good health and CMV-seronegative.

The chain joins TRBV6-4 to TRBJ1-1; D is uncertain. Trimming removed 0 bases from V and 4 bases from J, with 9 bases in between. The CDR3 covers 14 residues. Germline V gene data show CDR1 as MRHNA and CDR2 as SNTAGT. DNA of the CDR3: TGTGCCAGCAGTGACTCTTCTGCAGGCACTGAAGCTTTCTTT. Amino acid sequence: CASSDSSAGTEAFF.

This clone came up once. The rearrangement joins TRBV9 to TRBJ1-4; D gene ambiguous. Germline-derived CDR1 and CDR2 are SGDLS and YYNGEE. This CDR3 comprises 15 residues. The V and J ends lost 0 bases and 8 bases respectively, with 14 bases between them. The CDR3 sequence: CASSVDGVGGEKLFF. CDR3 sequence (DNA): TGTGCCAGCAGCGTAGATGGAGTTGGTGGCGAAAAACTGTTTTTT.

Only a few counts were recorded for this clone. The V and J genes are TRBV10-3 and TRBJ1-1; D ambiguous. Per germline, CDR1 ENHRY and CDR2 SYGVKD. This CDR3 region has 13 residues. V gave up 10 bases and J gave up 2 bases, with 14 bases separating them. The DNA of the CDR3 is TGTGCCACCATCGGAGTACTCAACACTGAAGCTTTCTTT. Amino acid sequence: CATIGVLNTEAFF.

The chain carries TRBV28 and TRBJ2-5; 10 bases map to TRBD2. Germline CDR1 reads MDHEN; CDR2 reads SYDVKM. The V gene end was trimmed by 6 bases and the J gene end by 3 bases; junction bases not matched to a gene: 4. The CDR3 loop spans 14 amino acids. In nucleotides, the CDR3 is TGTGCCAGCAGCGAAAGCGGGAGGGAAGAGACCCAGTACTTC. It yields the protein CASSESGREETQYF.

This clone occurred once. This chain connects TRBV12-5 to TRBJ1-5; D ambiguous. The V end lost 0 bases, the J end lost 5 bases, and 17 bases lay between the germline ends. The CDR3 is 17 amino acids. The germline CDR1 and CDR2 sequences are LGHNT and FRNRAP. Here the CDR3 DNA reads TGTGCTAGTGGTTTGGTACTTCAAGGGAGGGTGGATCAGCCCCAGCATTTT. It specifies CASGLVLQGRVDQPQHF.

The J gene is TRBJ2-2, the V gene TRBV10-3, with TRBD1 as a possible D gene (6 bases). The germline V gene has CDR1 ENHRY and CDR2 SYGVKD. This CDR3 region has 15 residues. V was shortened by 0 bases and J by 6 bases, with 11 bases between the two germline ends. Here the CDR3 DNA reads TGTGCCATCAGTGAGTCGGGTCAGGGGTCCGGGGAGCTGTTTTTT. It codes for CAISESGQGSGELFF.

This sequence joins TRBV5-1 and TRBJ1-1; D is uncertain. Germline V lookup: CDR1 SGHRS, CDR2 YFSETQ. The CDR3 length is 14 residues. Trimming cost V 2 bases and J 0 bases, with 8 bases left between them. CDR3 amino acids: CASSFAGMNTEAFF. CDR3 coding DNA: TGCGCCAGCAGCTTCGCAGGCATGAACACTGAAGCTTTCTTT.

This clone showed up just a few times. CDR3: CASSGDTEAFF. The DNA of the CDR3 is TGTGCCAGTTCGGGGGACACTGAAGCTTTCTTT. The rearrangement joins TRBV19 to TRBJ1-1, with D possibly being TRBD1 (5 bases). The CDR3 consists of 11 residues. Germline CDR1 reads LNHDA; CDR2 reads SQIVND (reference sequence). V was cut by 8 bases and J by 3 bases, with 7 bases left in between.

The genes are TRBV19 and TRBJ1-1, with a possible D match to TRBD1 (5 bases). Germline V CDR1 and CDR2: LNHDA, SQIVND (reference sequence). V lost 7 bases and J 3 bases, leaving 15 bases between the germline ends. The length of the CDR3 is 14 residues. The CDR3 DNA reads as TGTGCCAGTACTCCGGACAAAATTCACACTGAAGCTTTCTTT. Translated, it gives CASTPDKIHTEAFF. Drawing the rest from reference TRBV19 and TRBJ1-1, the complete variable domain is DGGITQSPKYLFRKEGQNVTLSCEQNLNHDAMYWYRQDPGQGLRLIYYSQIVNDFQKGDIAEGYSVSREKKESFPLTVTSAQKNPTAFYLCASTPDKIHTEAFFGQGTRLTVV.

Here the CDR3 reads CASSQEGQGFREQYF. The CDR3 coding sequence is TGCGCCAGCAGCCAAGAAGGCCAGGGGTTTCGGGAGCAGTACTTC. The chain couples TRBV4-1 to TRBJ2-7; a possible D gene is TRBD1 (6 bases). Germline-derived CDR1 and CDR2 are MGHRA and YSYEKL. The V end was cut by 0 bases, the J end by 7 bases, with 16 bases between. This CDR3 is built from 15 residues.

The chain carries TRBV7-2 and TRBJ2-3; 7 nucleotides align to TRBD1. The CDR3 is made up of 13 amino acids. The germline CDR1 and CDR2 sequences are SGHTA and FQGNSA. Unmatched junction bases numbered 5, after V lost 7 bases and J lost 4 bases. The CDR3 loop reads CASKGASADTQYF. CDR3 DNA sequence: TGTGCCAGCAAGGGGGCAAGTGCAGATACGCAGTATTTT.

The CDR3 loop is CASSLRSGNQPQHF. In nucleotides, the CDR3 is TGTGCCAGCAGTCTTCGTTCAGGCAATCAGCCCCAGCATTTT. V is TRBV6-5 and J is TRBJ1-5; D ambiguous. Deletions cut 5 bases from V and 2 bases from J, with 10 bases between. CDR3 length: 14 amino acids. Germline loops: CDR1 MNHEY, CDR2 SVGAGI.

This chain links TRBV7-8 with TRBJ2-2; D is uncertain. Germline CDR1 and CDR2: SGHVS and FQNEAQ. The ends were cut back, 5 bases at V and 8 bases at J, with 6 bases in the middle. The CDR3 is 11 amino acids. The CDR3 sequence is CASSLQGELFF. The DNA of the CDR3 is TGTGCCAGCAGCCTTCAGGGGGAGCTGTTTTTT.

CDR3 protein: CASSLGASGTDTQYF. CDR3 coding DNA: TGTGCCAGCAGCTTAGGGGCTAGCGGCACAGATACGCAGTATTTT. This chain connects TRBV11-3 to TRBJ2-3; D is possibly TRBD2 (6 bases). CDR3 length: 15 residues. V dropped 1 base and J dropped 1 base, with 9 bases sitting between them. Germline V gives CDR1 SGHNT, CDR2 YENEEA. Complete variable domain (other parts from reference TRBV11-3 and TRBJ2-3): EAGVVQSPRYKIIEKKQPVAFWCNPISGHNTLYWYLQNLGQGPELLIRYENEEAVDDSQLPKDRFSAERLKGVDSTLKIQPAELGDSAVYLCASSLGASGTDTQYFGPGTRLTVL.

This CDR3 reads CAWTPNGVAEAFF. The CDR3 nucleotides read TGTGCCTGGACCCCGAACGGGGTGGCTGAAGCTTTCTTT. This chain uses TRBV30 with TRBJ1-1; unclear D gene. Trimming pared 4 bases from V and 6 bases from J, leaving 15 bases between. CDR3 length equals 13 residues. Germline V lookup: CDR1 GTSNPN, CDR2 SVGIG (reference sequence).

On this clone: Within the sample, other DNA sequences also encode this same CDR3. V gene TRBV5-1 combines with J gene TRBJ2-1; TRBD1 agrees at 7 bases. This CDR3 contains 15 residues. V trimming: 0 bases; J trimming: 2 bases; junction bases outside the gene matches: 2. From germline, CDR1 is SGHRS and CDR2 YFSETQ. CDR3 in DNA: TGCGCCAGCAGCTTGGGACAGGGTGCCTACAATGAGCAGTTCTTC. It encodes CASSLGQGAYNEQFF. The variable domain in full, completed from reference TRBV5-1 and TRBJ2-1, reads KAGVTQTPRYLIKTRGQQVTLSCSPISGHRSVSWYQQTPGQGLQFLFEYFSETQRNKGNFPGRFSGRQFSNSRSEMNVSTLELGDSALYLCASSLGQGAYNEQFFGPGTRLTVL.

The count of this clone is one. This chain uses TRBV6-1 with TRBJ1-2; D uncertain. The germline gives CDR1 MNHNS, CDR2 SASEGT. Trimming took off 6 bases at V and 3 bases at J, with 11 bases between the two ends. The CDR3 sequence is 13 residues long. The CDR3 DNA is TGTGCCAGCAGCCCAGTAACCTACTATGGCTACACCTTC. Residues: CASSPVTYYGYTF.

The chain uses TRBV30 and TRBJ2-6; the D is unclear. Germline CDR1 GTSNPN, CDR2 SVGIG (reference sequence). The length of the CDR3 is 15 residues. Trimming removed 0 bases at V and 4 bases at J, with 10 bases between. Here the CDR3 reads CAWSVRVPGANVLTF. The CDR3 coding sequence is TGTGCCTGGAGTGTACGCGTCCCGGGGGCCAACGTCCTGACTTTC.

This clone has only a few counts. V and J are TRBV5-6 and TRBJ1-3, with D uncertain. The CDR3 extends over 14 amino acids. The germline V gene encodes CDR1 SGHDT and CDR2 YYEEEE. V lost 2 bases to trimming and J lost 0 bases, with 6 bases between them. CDR3 amino acids: CASSFSRSGNTIYF. In nucleotides, the CDR3 is TGTGCCAGCAGCTTCAGTCGCTCTGGAAACACCATATATTTT.